The entry below gives a single T cell receptor beta chain sequence along with its context. The antigen is unknown. The data are from a study of cytomegalovirus exposure and HLA in healthy donors. The CDR3 spans 16 residues. The germline CDR1 and CDR2 sequences are GTSNPN and SVGIG (reference sequence). The V gene end was trimmed by 4 bases and the J gene end by 4 bases; junction bases not matched to a gene: 11. Study-level findings and limits: Cytomegalovirus status was reportedly diagnosed by the classifier with high specificity and sensitivity. Some TCR beta chains (about 180 of them) were listed as cytomegalovirus-associated.

The PCR used 60 Vbeta and 13 Jbeta primers. Authors' processing steps: Later, roughly 86 million unique TCR beta chains were counted in an analysis, and some 11 million of them were shared. Data came from immunoSEQ multiplex PCR; TCRdb stores just in-frame clones and leaves some out. The DNA gave D and trimming, while V, J and clone size come from that table. The repertoire holds 120,000 or so clones, with roughly 78% as singletons. This clonotype was sampled from a man aged 35 to 55 in good health and CMV-seronegative. The sample consisted of PBMCs. The gene calls are TRBV30 and TRBJ2-3; TRBD1 matches at 10 bases. The CDR3 reads CAWKSRDRGGADTQYF. In DNA form, the CDR3 reads TGTGCCTGGAAGTCCCGGGACAGGGGAGGGGCAGATACGCAGTATTTT.